Listed below are T cell receptor beta chains from one sample, sequenced in a study of STAT3 mutations in large granular lymphocyte leukemia. Data came from immunoSEQ multiplex PCR; TCRdb stores just in-frame clones and leaves some out. The top ten hold 12% of the sample, which has 25,000 to 40,000 clones, approximately 83% seen once. Sequences were obtained from peripheral blood mononuclear cells. The origin of the receptors is a man between 60 and 75 years old with T-cell large granular lymphocyte leukemia. Some clones in this sample may be carry-over from other donors' samples. Both conserved end residues are part of each CDR3. A D gene is named only where the DNA matches it firmly. Some rows have no size entry. The others give once, few or many, or a class for an expanded clone.

size: NA; D: NA; V: TRBV29-1; J: TRBJ2-2; DNA: TGCAGCGTTAGTCAAAGCGGGCAGGGCCGACGGACCGGGGAGCTGTTTTTT; CDR3: CSVSQSGQGRRTGELFF
size: NA; D: NA; V: TRBV7-7; J: TRBJ2-7; DNA: TGTGCTAGCAGCTCGGGACTTTTCTACGAGCAGTACTTC; CDR3: CASSSGLFYEQYF
size: NA; D: TRBD2; V: TRBV5-4; J: TRBJ2-5; DNA: TGTGCCAGCAGCCTCACTAGCGTCGCTGGGACCCAGTACTTC; CDR3: CASSLTSVAGTQYF
size: NA; D: NA; V: TRBV19; J: TRBJ1-1; DNA: TGTGCCAGTAGAAATATGGACATTTCTACGGGTTTCTTT; CDR3: CASRNMDISTGFF
size: NA; D: NA; V: TRBV5-6; J: TRBJ2-3; DNA: TGTGCCAGCAGCTTGGAGGCGGGCCTCCGAGGAGATACGCAGTATTTT; CDR3: CASSLEAGLRGDTQYF
size: NA; D: NA; V: TRBV19; J: TRBJ1-5; DNA: TGTGCCAGTAGTATAAGTAAGGATCAGCCCCAGCATTTT; CDR3: CASSISKDQPQHF
size: NA; D: NA; V: TRBV6-1; J: TRBJ1-4; DNA: TGTGCCAGCAGGGACCGGGTGATGTGGGAAAAACTGTTTTTT; CDR3: CASRDRVMWEKLFF
size: NA; D: NA; V: TRBV5-1; J: TRBJ1-1; DNA: TGCGCCAGCAGCCGAGAGGGGGAGGTCGGTTCCACTGAAGCTTTCTTT; CDR3: CASSREGEVGSTEAFF
size: NA; D: NA; V: TRBV19; J: TRBJ2-7; DNA: TGTGCCAGTAGTGCCCCTCGGGACGGGAACTACGAGCAGTACTTC; CDR3: CASSAPRDGNYEQYF
size: NA; D: TRBD1; V: TRBV5-1; J: TRBJ1-2; DNA: TGCGCCACCAGGACTGGGACAGGGGGCTATGGCTACACCTTC; CDR3: CATRTGTGGYGYTF
size: NA; D: TRBD1; V: TRBV7-2; J: TRBJ1-2; DNA: TGTGCCAGCAGCCCCACTACAGGGGTCTATGGCTACACCTTC; CDR3: CASSPTTGVYGYTF
size: NA; D: NA; V: TRBV29-1; J: TRBJ2-5; DNA: TGCAGCGTTGAAGATCGGGCGGGTAAAGAGACCCAGTACTTC; CDR3: CSVEDRAGKETQYF
size: NA; D: NA; V: TRBV29-1; J: TRBJ1-1; DNA: TGCAGCGTTGAGCCAGACATGAACACTGAAGCTTTCTTT; CDR3: CSVEPDMNTEAFF
size: NA; D: TRBD2; V: TRBV29-1; J: TRBJ2-7; DNA: TGCAGCGTTGTAGGCGGGAGGAGCTCCTACGAGCAGTACTTC; CDR3: CSVVGGRSSYEQYF
size: NA; D: TRBD2; V: TRBV28; J: TRBJ2-7; DNA: TGTGCCAGCAGTTCAGGGGTTCAGCGGGAGGGCCGGAGAGAGCAGTACTTC; CDR3: CASSSGVQREGRREQYF
size: NA; D: NA; V: TRBV27; J: TRBJ2-3; DNA: TGTGCCAGCCGCTTGGGCAGGGAAGATACGCAGTATTTT; CDR3: CASRLGREDTQYF
size: NA; D: NA; V: TRBV19; J: TRBJ2-1; DNA: TGTGCCAGTACCGAGTCGGGACCTAGCTCCTACAATGAGCAGTTCTTC; CDR3: CASTESGPSSYNEQFF
size: NA; D: NA; V: TRBV7-9; J: TRBJ2-7; DNA: TGTGCCAGCAGCTCAGGGGGGGAGCAGTACTTC; CDR3: CASSSGGEQYF
size: NA; D: NA; V: TRBV10-3; J: TRBJ2-2; DNA: TGTGCCATCAGTGAGTCAATAGCGCGAGCACCCGGGGAGCTGTTTTTT; CDR3: CAISESIARAPGELFF
size: NA; D: TRBD1; V: TRBV5-4; J: TRBJ2-2; DNA: TGTGCCAGCAGCTCCCCAGGGGGCGGTCTCACCACCGGGGAGCTGTTTTTT; CDR3: CASSSPGGGLTTGELFF
size: NA; D: NA; V: TRBV5-1; J: TRBJ1-1; DNA: TGCGCCAGCAGCTTGGGAGACAACACTGAAGCTTTCTTT; CDR3: CASSLGDNTEAFF
size: once; D: NA; V: TRBV5-1; J: TRBJ2-1; DNA: TGCGCCAGCACATCCTCTAGCGTTGCCTACAATGAGCAGTTCTTC; CDR3: CASTSSSVAYNEQFF
size: NA; D: TRBD1; V: TRBV29-1; J: TRBJ1-2; DNA: TGCAGCGCAAAACAGGGGGCTACTAACGATGGCTACACCTTC; CDR3: CSAKQGATNDGYTF
size: NA; D: NA; V: TRBV5-6; J: TRBJ2-3; DNA: TGTGCCAGCAGCTTGGTGCTAGAATGGGAAGATACGCAGTATTTT; CDR3: CASSLVLEWEDTQYF
size: NA; D: TRBD1; V: TRBV6-1; J: TRBJ1-1; DNA: TGTGCCAGCACCCGGACAGGGGTAGGGGATGAAGCTTTCTTT; CDR3: CASTRTGVGDEAFF
size: NA; D: TRBD1; V: TRBV29-1; J: TRBJ2-1; DNA: TGCAGCGTTGAAGTACCGGGACAGGGGGCGCGGGAGCAGTTCTTC; CDR3: CSVEVPGQGAREQFF
size: NA; D: NA; V: TRBV6-6; J: TRBJ1-5; DNA: TGTGCCAGCAGTTACTCGGGCAGACAGCCCCAGCATTTT; CDR3: CASSYSGRQPQHF
size: NA; D: NA; V: TRBV7-8; J: TRBJ2-7; DNA: TGTGCCAGCAGTTTTAGCACTAACTACGAGCAGTACTTC; CDR3: CASSFSTNYEQYF
size: few; D: NA; V: TRBV20-1; J: TRBJ1-5; DNA: TGCAGTGCTCCCCTAGGACAATCCCAGCATTTT; CDR3: CSAPLGQSQHF
size: NA; D: NA; V: TRBV5-1; J: TRBJ2-7; DNA: TGCGCCAGCAGCTTGGATGGGAGAGTCCGGGAGCAGTACTTC; CDR3: CASSLDGRVREQYF
size: NA; D: NA; V: TRBV29-1; J: TRBJ1-2; DNA: TGCAGCGTTGAAGGGGGAATTATGGGCTACACCTTC; CDR3: CSVEGGIMGYTF
size: NA; D: NA; V: TRBV18; J: TRBJ1-3; DNA: TGTGCCAGCTCCTCAAATCCGCCCCGCTCTGGAAACACCATATATTTT; CDR3: CASSSNPPRSGNTIYF
size: NA; D: NA; V: TRBV5-1; J: TRBJ2-7; DNA: TGCGCCAGCAGCATTGGCCCGGGGGACCTCTACGAGCAGTACTTC; CDR3: CASSIGPGDLYEQYF
size: few; D: NA; V: TRBV6-6; J: TRBJ1-5; DNA: TGTGCCAGCCATTTGGGCAATCAGCCCCAGCATTTT; CDR3: CASHLGNQPQHF
size: once; D: TRBD2; V: TRBV7-9; J: TRBJ2-3; DNA: TGTGCCAGCAGCTTAAGCGGGAGGATCACAGATACGCAGTATTTT; CDR3: CASSLSGRITDTQYF
size: NA; D: NA; V: TRBV19; J: TRBJ2-1; DNA: TGTGCCAGTAGTGACGGGCCGGGGCACAATGAGCAGTTCTTC; CDR3: CASSDGPGHNEQFF
size: few; D: NA; V: TRBV5-6; J: TRBJ1-2; DNA: TGTGCCAGCAGCCCGGGCCTTCAGAGGGGGTACACCTTC; CDR3: CASSPGLQRGYTF
size: NA; D: TRBD1; V: TRBV4-2; J: TRBJ1-5; DNA: TGTGCCAGCAGCCAAGAGGACAGGTCCGCGTCCCAGCATTTT; CDR3: CASSQEDRSASQHF
size: NA; D: TRBD1; V: TRBV28; J: TRBJ1-6; DNA: TGTGCCAGCGGTAGACAGGGAGGGGATAATTCACCCCTCCACTTT; CDR3: CASGRQGGDNSPLHF
size: once; D: NA; V: TRBV30; J: TRBJ2-1; DNA: TGTGCCTGGAGGGACCCCTTAAGCCTGTTCTTC; CDR3: CAWRDPLSLFF
size: NA; D: NA; V: TRBV5-6; J: TRBJ1-4; DNA: TGTGCCAGCAGCTCGGAGGGCAGGGGAGTGGAGAAACTGTTTTTT; CDR3: CASSSEGRGVEKLFF
size: NA; D: NA; V: TRBV7-2; J: TRBJ1-2; DNA: TGTGCCAGCGAAGGCAGGGCTGGCGGCTACACCTTC; CDR3: CASEGRAGGYTF
size: NA; D: TRBD1; V: TRBV7-2; J: TRBJ1-5; DNA: TGTGCCAGCAGATTCCGGGACAGGGGGTGGCAGGGCAATCAGCCCCAGCATTTT; CDR3: CASRFRDRGWQGNQPQHF
size: NA; D: NA; V: TRBV19; J: TRBJ1-5; DNA: TGTGCCAGTAGTCCCCGGGACAATTCTTATCAGCCCCAGCATTTT; CDR3: CASSPRDNSYQPQHF
size: NA; D: NA; V: TRBV18; J: TRBJ2-7; DNA: TGTGCCAGCTCACCACGGGGATTCGAGCAGTACTTC; CDR3: CASSPRGFEQYF
size: NA; D: NA; V: TRBV9; J: TRBJ1-5; DNA: TGTGCCAGCAGCGTCCCCCGGGGCCAGAATCAGCCCCAGCATTTT; CDR3: CASSVPRGQNQPQHF